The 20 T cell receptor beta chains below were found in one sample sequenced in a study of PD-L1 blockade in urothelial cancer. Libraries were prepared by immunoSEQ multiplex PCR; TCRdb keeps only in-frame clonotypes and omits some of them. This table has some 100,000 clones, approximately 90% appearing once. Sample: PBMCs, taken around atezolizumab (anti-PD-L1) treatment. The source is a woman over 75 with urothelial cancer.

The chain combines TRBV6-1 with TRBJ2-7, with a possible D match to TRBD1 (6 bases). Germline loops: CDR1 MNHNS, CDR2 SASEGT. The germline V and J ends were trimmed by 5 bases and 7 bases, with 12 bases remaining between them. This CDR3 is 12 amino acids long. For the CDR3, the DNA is TGTGCCAGCAGTTTGGACAGTTTGGAGCAGTACTTC. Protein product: CASSLDSLEQYF.

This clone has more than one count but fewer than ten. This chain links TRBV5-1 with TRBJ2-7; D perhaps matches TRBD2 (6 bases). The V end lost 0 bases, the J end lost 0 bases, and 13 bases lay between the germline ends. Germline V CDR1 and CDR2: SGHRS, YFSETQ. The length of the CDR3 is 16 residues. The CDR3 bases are TGCGCCAGCAGCTTGGGGGTAGCGGCGAGCTCCTACGAGCAGTACTTC. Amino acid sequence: CASSLGVAASSYEQYF.

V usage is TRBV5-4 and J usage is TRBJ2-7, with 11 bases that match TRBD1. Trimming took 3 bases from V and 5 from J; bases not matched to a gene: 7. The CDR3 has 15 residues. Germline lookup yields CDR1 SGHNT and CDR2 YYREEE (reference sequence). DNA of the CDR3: TGTGCCAGCAGCTCCCCGGACAGGGGGCACGACGAGCAGTACTTC. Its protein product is CASSSPDRGHDEQYF. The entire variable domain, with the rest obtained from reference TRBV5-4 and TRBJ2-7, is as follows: ETGVTQSPTHLIKTRGQQVTLRCSSQSGHNTVSWYQQALGQGPQFIFQYYREEENGRGNFPPRFSGLQFPNYSSELNVNALELDDSALYLCASSSPDRGHDEQYFGPGTRLTVT.

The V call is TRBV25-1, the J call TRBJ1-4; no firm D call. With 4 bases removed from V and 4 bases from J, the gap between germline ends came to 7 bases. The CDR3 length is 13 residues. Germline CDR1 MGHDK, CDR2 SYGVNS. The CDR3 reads CASSGRSNEKLFF. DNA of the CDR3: TGTGCCAGCAGTGGTCGGAGTAATGAAAAACTGTTTTTT.

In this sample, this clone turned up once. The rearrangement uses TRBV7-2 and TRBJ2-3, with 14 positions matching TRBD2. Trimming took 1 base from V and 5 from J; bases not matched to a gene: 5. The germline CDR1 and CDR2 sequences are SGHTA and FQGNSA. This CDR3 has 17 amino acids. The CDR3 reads CASSLGRTSGRRDTQYF. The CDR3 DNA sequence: TGTGCCAGCAGCTTAGGGCGGACTAGCGGGAGGAGAGATACGCAGTATTTT.

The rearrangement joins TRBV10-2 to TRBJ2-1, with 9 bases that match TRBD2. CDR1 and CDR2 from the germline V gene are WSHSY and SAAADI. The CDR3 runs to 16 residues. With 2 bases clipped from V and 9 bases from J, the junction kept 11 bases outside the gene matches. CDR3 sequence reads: CASSEIPGGRASEQFF. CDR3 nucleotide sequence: TGCGCCAGCAGTGAGATTCCTGGCGGGAGGGCCAGTGAGCAGTTCTTC.

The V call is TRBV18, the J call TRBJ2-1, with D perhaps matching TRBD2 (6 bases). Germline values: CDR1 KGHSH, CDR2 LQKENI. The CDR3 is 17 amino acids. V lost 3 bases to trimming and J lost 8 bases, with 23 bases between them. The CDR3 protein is CASSPSMGLKGGHEQFF. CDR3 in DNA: TGTGCCAGCTCACCCAGTATGGGACTTAAAGGCGGCCATGAGCAGTTCTTC.

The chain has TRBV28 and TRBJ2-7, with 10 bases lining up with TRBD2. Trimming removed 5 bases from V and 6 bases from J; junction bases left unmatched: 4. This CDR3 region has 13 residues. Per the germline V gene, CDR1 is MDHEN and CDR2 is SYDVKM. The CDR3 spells CASSPGTSVEQYF. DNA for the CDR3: TGTGCCAGCAGTCCCGGGACTAGCGTCGAGCAGTACTTC.

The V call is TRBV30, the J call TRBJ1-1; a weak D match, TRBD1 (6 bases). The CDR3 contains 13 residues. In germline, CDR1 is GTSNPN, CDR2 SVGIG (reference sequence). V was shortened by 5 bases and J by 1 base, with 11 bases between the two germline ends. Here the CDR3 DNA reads TGTGCCTGGCGGACAGAATGGAACACTGAAGCTTTCTTT. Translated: CAWRTEWNTEAFF.

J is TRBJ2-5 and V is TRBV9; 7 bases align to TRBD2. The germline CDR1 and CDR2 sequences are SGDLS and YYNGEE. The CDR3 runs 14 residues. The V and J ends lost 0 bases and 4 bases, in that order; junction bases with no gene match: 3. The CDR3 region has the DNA TGTGCCAGCAGCGTAGGATCGGGAGGAGAGACCCAGTACTTC. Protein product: CASSVGSGGETQYF.

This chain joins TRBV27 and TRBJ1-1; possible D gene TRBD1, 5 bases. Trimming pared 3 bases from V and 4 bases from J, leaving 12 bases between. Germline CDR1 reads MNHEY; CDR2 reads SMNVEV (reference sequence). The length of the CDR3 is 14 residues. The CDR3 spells CASSLLKGSTEAFF. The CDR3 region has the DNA TGTGCCAGCAGTTTGCTCAAGGGGTCCACTGAAGCTTTCTTT.

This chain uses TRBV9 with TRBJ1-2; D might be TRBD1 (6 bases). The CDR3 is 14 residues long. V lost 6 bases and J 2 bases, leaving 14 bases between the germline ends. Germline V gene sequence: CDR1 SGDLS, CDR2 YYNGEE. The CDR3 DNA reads TGTGCCAGCAAGGGGGGGCTAGCCAACTATGGCTACACCTTC. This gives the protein CASKGGLANYGYTF.

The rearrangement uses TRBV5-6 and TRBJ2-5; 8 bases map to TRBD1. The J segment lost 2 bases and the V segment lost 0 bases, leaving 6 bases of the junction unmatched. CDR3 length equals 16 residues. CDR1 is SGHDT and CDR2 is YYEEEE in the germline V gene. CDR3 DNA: TGTGCCAGCAGCTTGGAAGGGACAGGACCTCAAGAGACCCAGTACTTC. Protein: CASSLEGTGPQETQYF.

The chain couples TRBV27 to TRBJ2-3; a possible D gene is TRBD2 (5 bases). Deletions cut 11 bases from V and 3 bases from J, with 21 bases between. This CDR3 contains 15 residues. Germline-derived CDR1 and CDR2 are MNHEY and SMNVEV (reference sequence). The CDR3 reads CASHGVWGGTDTQYF. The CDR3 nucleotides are TGTGCCTCACACGGGGTCTGGGGTGGAACAGATACGCAGTATTTT.

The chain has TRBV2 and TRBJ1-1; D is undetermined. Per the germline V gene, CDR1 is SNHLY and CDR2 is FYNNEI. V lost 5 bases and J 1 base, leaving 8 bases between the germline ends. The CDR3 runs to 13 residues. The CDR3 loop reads CASSSPGNTEAFF. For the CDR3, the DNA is TGTGCCAGCAGTTCGCCAGGGAACACTGAAGCTTTCTTT.

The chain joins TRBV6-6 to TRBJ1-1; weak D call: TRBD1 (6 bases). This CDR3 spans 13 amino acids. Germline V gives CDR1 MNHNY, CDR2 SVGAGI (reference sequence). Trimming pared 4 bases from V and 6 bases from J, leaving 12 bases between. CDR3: CASSSRGRAEAFF. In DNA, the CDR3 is TGTGCCAGCAGTTCCAGGGGCAGGGCTGAAGCTTTCTTT.

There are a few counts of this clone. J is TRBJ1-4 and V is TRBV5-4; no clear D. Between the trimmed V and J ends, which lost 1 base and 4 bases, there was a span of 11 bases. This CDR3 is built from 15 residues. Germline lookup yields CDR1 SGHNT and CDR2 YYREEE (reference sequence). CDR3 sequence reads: CASSLSGSGNEKLFF. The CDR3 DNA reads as TGTGCCAGCAGCTTGTCCGGCAGCGGTAATGAAAAACTGTTTTTT.

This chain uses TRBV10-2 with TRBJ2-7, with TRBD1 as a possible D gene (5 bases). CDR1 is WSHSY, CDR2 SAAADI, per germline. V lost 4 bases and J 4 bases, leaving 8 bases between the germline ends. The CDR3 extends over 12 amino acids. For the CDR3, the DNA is TGCGCCAGCAGTGGTGACAGTTACGAGCAGTACTTC. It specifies CASSGDSYEQYF.

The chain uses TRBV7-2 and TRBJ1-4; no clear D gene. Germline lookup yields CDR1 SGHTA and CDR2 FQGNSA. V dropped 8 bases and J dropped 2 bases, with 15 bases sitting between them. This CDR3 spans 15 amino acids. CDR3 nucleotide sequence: TGTGCCAGCGGGAGGCGAGTGAGCACTAATGAAAAACTGTTTTTT. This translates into CASGRRVSTNEKLFF.

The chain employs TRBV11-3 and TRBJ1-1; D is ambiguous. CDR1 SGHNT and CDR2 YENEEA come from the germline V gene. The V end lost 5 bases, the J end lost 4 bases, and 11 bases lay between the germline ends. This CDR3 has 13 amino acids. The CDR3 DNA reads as TGTGCCAGCAGCCCCGTCGGAGGCACTGAAGCTTTCTTT. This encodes CASSPVGGTEAFF. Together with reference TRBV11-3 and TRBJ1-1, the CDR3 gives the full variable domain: EAGVVQSPRYKIIEKKQPVAFWCNPISGHNTLYWYLQNLGQGPELLIRYENEEAVDDSQLPKDRFSAERLKGVDSTLKIQPAELGDSAVYLCASSPVGGTEAFFGQGTRLTVV.